This T cell receptor (beta chain) emerged from a study of T cell responses to AZD1222 COVID-19 vaccine. Whole-study results and caveats: The study identified only five to seven AZD1222 recipients as seropositive at baseline. The donor cohort was predominantly white British with a female majority, and clonal diversity may have been underestimated. Targets within unmutated variant regions were reportedly found for nearly half of spike-specific TCRs.

The CDR3 extends over 13 amino acids. Sequencing was performed with immunoSEQ multiplex PCR; in TCRdb, only in-frame clones are kept and a portion is missing. Of about 120,000 clones in the sample, 75% to 90% were seen once. In regard to this clone: Its cognate antigen is unknown.

Here the sequenced sample was peripheral blood, taken on day 0 of MenACWY control vaccination. The origin of this receptor is an adult in good health. The V and J genes are TRBV12-2 and TRBJ2-1. TRBV12-2 is noted as a pseudogene. For the CDR3, the DNA is TGTGCAAGTCCCTTATTCAAGTACAATGAGCAGTTCTTC. This encodes CASPLFKYNEQFF.